This TCR beta chain stems from a study of T-cell memory formation after mild COVID-19. Regarding the study as a whole: Contracting clones from day 15 to 85 showed balanced CD4/CD8; later expanders favored CD4+. CM and EM subsets held most contracting CD4+ clones; EMRA held CD8+ ones.

Details on this clonotype: Its antigen is not identified.

TCRdb called the 5' RACE reads again in MiXCR, with one record for every CDR3 protein. Of around 130,000 distinct CDR3 sequences listed, 11% to 15% are singletons. CDR1 and CDR2 from the germline V gene are DFQATT and SNEGSKA (reference sequence). The CDR3 sequence is 14 residues long. The V gene lost 6 bases and the J gene lost 7 bases, with 19 bases spanning the gap. The V and J genes are TRBV20-1 and TRBJ2-1; D remains ambiguous. The specimen sequenced was PBMCs or a T cell subset sorted from them (not recorded which). The clonotype was recovered from an adult woman who had mild COVID-19 (a few samples of this study predate the infection). Cell type and time point are not known. CDR3 protein: CSAPILTLGNEQFF. The CDR3 DNA reads as TGCAGTGCCCCCATCTTAACCCTCGGGAATGAGCAGTTCTTC.